This T cell receptor beta chain is drawn from a study of cytomegalovirus exposure and HLA in healthy donors. Notes on this clone: Its specificity is not known.

Germline V gene sequence: CDR1 SGHVS, CDR2 FNYEAQ. Between the trimmed V and J ends, which lost 4 bases and 8 bases, there was a span of 18 bases. The CDR3 totals 15 residues. The study's findings and limits: Data from an earlier analysis indicated that most TCR beta V segments were productive either about 87% or about 30% of the time. 87-base-pair reads could not separate some V segments, including TRBV6-2 and TRBV6-3. High specificity and sensitivity for cytomegalovirus status were reported for the classifier.

Primers for the PCR totalled 60 Vbeta and 13 Jbeta. Sequencing was performed with immunoSEQ multiplex PCR; in TCRdb, only in-frame clones are kept and a portion is missing. The sample includes 110,000 to 150,000 clones, 75% to 80% of them seen just once. This receptor was obtained from a man aged 18 to 30 in good health and CMV-seronegative. Sequenced: PBMCs. The chain carries TRBV7-6 and TRBJ2-1, with a weak D call TRBD2 (6 bases). CDR3 DNA: TGTGCCAGCAGCTCCATCAACGGAGGGAGGCATGAGCAGTTCTTC. Protein: CASSSINGGRHEQFF.